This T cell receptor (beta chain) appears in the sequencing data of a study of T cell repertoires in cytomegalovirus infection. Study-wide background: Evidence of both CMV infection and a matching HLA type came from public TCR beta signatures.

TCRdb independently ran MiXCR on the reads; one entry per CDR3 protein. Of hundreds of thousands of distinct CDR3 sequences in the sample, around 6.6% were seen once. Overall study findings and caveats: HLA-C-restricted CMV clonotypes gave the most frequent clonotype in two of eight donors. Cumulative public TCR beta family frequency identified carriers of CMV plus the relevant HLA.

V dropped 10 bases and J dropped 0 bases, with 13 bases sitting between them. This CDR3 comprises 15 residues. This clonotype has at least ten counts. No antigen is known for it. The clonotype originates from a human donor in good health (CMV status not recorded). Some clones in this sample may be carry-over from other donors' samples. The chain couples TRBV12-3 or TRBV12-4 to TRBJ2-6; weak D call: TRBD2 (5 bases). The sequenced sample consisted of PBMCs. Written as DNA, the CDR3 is TGTGCCACCGAAGAGGGTCTCTCTGGGGCCAACGTCCTGACTTTC. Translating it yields CATEEGLSGANVLTF.